These 29 T cell receptor beta chains came from one sample sequenced in a study of T cells after yellow fever vaccination. Via MiXCR, TCRdb re-called the 5' RACE reads, giving one row per CDR3 protein. The repertoire holds about 110,000 distinct CDR3 sequences, with approximately 8.4% as singletons. Sample: CD8+ T cells sorted from PBMCs, taken 45 days after the yellow fever booster vaccination. The receptor source for this set is a man younger than 40 who received the YFV17D yellow fever vaccine.

This clonotype was counted ten times or more. This chain connects TRBV7-9 to TRBJ2-7, with D unclear. Germline CDR1 reads SEHNR; CDR2 reads FQNEAQ (reference sequence). The CDR3 runs 14 residues. Trimming shortened V by 5 bases and J by 6 bases, and 17 bases separated the two germline ends. CDR3 nucleotide sequence: TGTGCCAGCAGCCCCGTGCTTTTTGCCGCCGAGCAGTACTTC. This sequence encodes CASSPVLFAAEQYF.

This clonotype has a count of ten or more. The chain is built from TRBV27 and TRBJ2-7, with D perhaps TRBD2 (6 bases). The V gene's germline CDR1 is MNHEY and CDR2 SMNVEV (reference sequence). The CDR3 runs 13 residues. V was cut by 6 bases and J by 3 bases, with 12 bases left in between. The CDR3 DNA sequence: TGTGCCAGCAGCCCTGGACTACTCTACGAGCAGTACTTC. It specifies CASSPGLLYEQYF.

This clonotype was recorded many times. CDR3 in DNA: TGCAGTGCTAGCAGGGGGCTCGGCGAGCAGTACTTC. This translates into CSASRGLGEQYF. The V and J genes are TRBV20-1 and TRBJ2-7; 8 bases fit TRBD1. With V trimmed by 3 bases and J by 6 bases, 4 bases remained unmatched. This CDR3 contains 12 residues. Germline V CDR1 and CDR2: DFQATT, SNEGSKA (reference sequence).

This clonotype was counted many times. The V and J genes are TRBV19 and TRBJ2-1; TRBD2 matches 8 bases. The CDR3 has 14 amino acids. CDR1 and CDR2 from the germline V gene are LNHDA and SQIVND (reference sequence). After removal of 9 bases from V and 0 bases from J, the junction contained 4 bases not matched to a gene. The chain's CDR3 is CASSSGSSYNEQFF. DNA for the CDR3: TGTGCCAGCTCGAGCGGGAGCTCCTACAATGAGCAGTTCTTC.

This clonotype showed up many times. The genes are TRBV11-2 and TRBJ2-3; D gene uncertain. The V end lost 5 bases, the J end lost 4 bases, and 10 bases lay between the germline ends. Germline loops: CDR1 SGHAT, CDR2 FQNNGV. This CDR3 has 13 amino acids. In DNA form, the CDR3 reads TGTGCCAGCAGCCAAGCAGGCCCAGATACGCAGTATTTT. This encodes CASSQAGPDTQYF.

In its sample, this clonotype was seen many times. The CDR3 bases are TGTGCCAGCAGCTTAGTGCCGGGACAGGGGGACACTGAAGCTTTCTTT. Its protein is CASSLVPGQGDTEAFF. The chain couples TRBV7-9 to TRBJ1-1, with 11 bases identical to TRBD1. The CDR3 sequence is 16 residues long. Germline CDR1 is SEHNR and CDR2 is FQNEAQ (reference sequence). J gave up 3 bases and V 1 base, and 4 bases lay outside the gene matches.

The table lists this clonotype with many counts. V usage is TRBV20-1 and J usage is TRBJ2-3, with unresolved D. This CDR3 is 13 amino acids long. The V and J ends lost 6 bases and 5 bases respectively, with 15 bases between them. CDR1 and CDR2 (germline): DFQATT, SNEGSKA (reference sequence). The DNA of the CDR3 is TGCAGTGCAAAATACTCCCCGGGAGATACGCAGTATTTT. This encodes CSAKYSPGDTQYF.

This clonotype was seen many times. The chain has TRBV12-3 or TRBV12-4 and TRBJ2-5; D is perhaps TRBD2 (6 bases). The germline V and J ends were trimmed by 5 bases and 10 bases, with 17 bases remaining between them. The CDR3 spans 13 residues. For the CDR3, the DNA is TGTGCCAGCAGTCCCACCTTGGCGGGAAGCCAGTACTTC. Residues: CASSPTLAGSQYF.

This clonotype has ten or more counts. V is TRBV6-2 or TRBV6-3 and J is TRBJ1-5, with TRBD1 matching over 7 bases. Germline assignment: CDR1 MNHEY and CDR2 SVGEGT. The V gene end was trimmed by 2 bases and the J gene end by 2 bases; junction bases not matched to a gene: 12. The length of the CDR3 is 18 residues. The CDR3 spells CASSYPTEGAGGNQPQHF. As DNA, the CDR3 is TGTGCCAGCAGTTACCCTACGGAGGGGGCGGGGGGCAATCAGCCCCAGCATTTT.

J is TRBJ2-3 and V is TRBV2, with TRBD2 identical over 7 bases. The CDR3 spans 18 residues. Germline V gene sequence: CDR1 SNHLY, CDR2 FYNNEI. The CDR3 DNA sequence: TGTACCTGCAGTTTTTTTGTTAGCGGGCATTCTAGCACAGATACGCAGTATTTT. Translating it yields CTCSFFVSGHSSTDTQYF. The variable domain in full, completed from reference TRBV2 and TRBJ2-3, reads EPEVTQTPSHQVTQMGQEVILRCVPISNHLYFYWYRQILGQKVEFLVSFYNNEISEKSEIFDDQFSVERPDGSNFTLKIRSTKLEDSAMYFCTCSFFVSGHSSTDTQYFGPGTRLTVL.

V and J are TRBV7-6 and TRBJ2-1; 8 bases align to TRBD2. Germline V gene lookup returns CDR1 SGHVS and CDR2 FNYEAQ. The CDR3 consists of 17 residues. The junction had 11 bases not matched to a gene; V was cut back by 5 bases and J by 2 bases. The chain's CDR3 is CASSIPKAGATYNEQFF. CDR3 bases: TGTGCCAGCAGCATACCGAAAGCGGGGGCAACCTACAATGAGCAGTTCTTC. Filled out from reference TRBV7-6 and TRBJ2-1, the complete variable domain reads GAGVSQSPRYKVTKRGQDVALRCDPISGHVSLYWYRQALGQGPEFLTYFNYEAQQDKSGLPNDRFSAERPEGSISTLTIQRTEQRDSAMYRCASSIPKAGATYNEQFFGPGTRLTVL.

This clonotype was seen repeatedly, ten times or more. The chain combines TRBV5-6 with TRBJ2-5, with 9 positions matching TRBD2. The CDR3 is 16 amino acids. The V gene end was trimmed by 2 bases and the J gene end by 1 base; junction bases not matched to a gene: 6. Germline V gene lookup returns CDR1 SGHDT and CDR2 YYEEEE. The CDR3, as DNA: TGTGCCAGCAGCTTTCCTAGCGGGACAACCCAAGAGACCCAGTACTTC. Its protein product is CASSFPSGTTQETQYF.

This clonotype was detected many times. The chain uses TRBV6-5 and TRBJ2-7; perhaps TRBD2 as D (6 bases). The germline gives CDR1 MNHEY, CDR2 SVGAGI. This CDR3 region has 15 residues. V was pared by 2 bases and J by 1 base, with 12 bases between. The CDR3, as DNA: TGTGCCAGCAGTTACGGTAGCGGCCTATCCTACGAGCAGTACTTC. Its translation is CASSYGSGLSYEQYF.

This clonotype was recorded at least ten times. The chain combines TRBV7-9 with TRBJ2-3; D unclear. Between the trimmed V and J ends, which lost 3 bases and 6 bases, there was a span of 7 bases. Looked up from germline, CDR1 is SEHNR and CDR2 is FQNEAQ (reference sequence). The CDR3 is 12 residues long. The CDR3 spells CASSFGSDTQYF. The CDR3 DNA follows: TGTGCCAGCAGCTTTGGCTCTGATACGCAGTATTTT.

This clonotype was recorded at least ten times. The J gene is TRBJ2-1, the V gene TRBV7-8; no firm D call. Germline CDR1 is SGHVS and CDR2 is FQNEAQ. With 3 bases removed from V and 10 bases from J, the gap between germline ends came to 10 bases. This CDR3 spans 12 amino acids. The CDR3 reads CASSLGVGEQFF. The CDR3 region has the DNA TGTGCCAGCAGCTTGGGCGTGGGGGAGCAGTTCTTC.

This clonotype was found a few times. The rearrangement uses TRBV4-3 and TRBJ2-1; 9 nucleotides agree with TRBD2. The CDR3 extends over 15 amino acids. CDR1 is LGHNA, CDR2 YSLEER, per germline. V dropped 3 bases and J dropped 7; count of bases not matched to a gene: 7. CDR3 amino acids: CASSQPGLASNEQFF. The CDR3, as DNA: TGCGCCAGCAGCCAGCCGGGACTAGCATCGAATGAGCAGTTCTTC.

This clonotype was detected only a few times. The chain couples TRBV13 to TRBJ2-7; TRBD2 is a possible D gene (5 bases). Germline V gene data show CDR1 as PRHDT and CDR2 as FYEKMQ (reference sequence). The CDR3 covers 12 residues. V gave up 4 bases and J gave up 5 bases, with 9 bases separating them. The CDR3 nucleotides are TGTGCCAGCAGCTCCACTAGTGACGAGCAGTACTTC. This gives the protein CASSSTSDEQYF.

This clonotype occurred many times. The V and J genes are TRBV29-1 and TRBJ2-1, with a weak D call TRBD2 (6 bases). V was clipped by 4 bases and J by 4 bases, with 11 bases between them. CDR1 and CDR2 (germline): SQVTM, ANQGSEA. The CDR3 runs 13 residues. The CDR3 loop reads CSVGGEAYNEQFF. The CDR3 bases are TGCAGCGTTGGAGGGGAGGCATACAATGAGCAGTTCTTC.

The table lists this clonotype with many counts. V gene TRBV7-2 combines with J gene TRBJ2-7; 7 bases agree with TRBD1. CDR3 length: 14 amino acids. After removal of 1 base from V and 6 bases from J, the junction contained 6 bases not matched to a gene. Germline V lookup: CDR1 SGHTA, CDR2 FQGNSA. The CDR3 spells CASSLGRQGFEQYF. The CDR3 bases are TGTGCCAGCAGCTTAGGGAGACAGGGTTTCGAGCAGTACTTC.

The chain is built from TRBV7-8 and TRBJ2-7, with D possibly being TRBD1 (5 bases). CDR1 and CDR2 (germline): SGHVS, FQNEAQ. Trimming stripped 1 base from V and 4 bases from J, with 11 bases between. CDR3 size: 14 residues. Written as DNA, the CDR3 is TGTGCCAGCAGCTTAGAACCTCAGGGATACGAGCAGTACTTC. Translation: CASSLEPQGYEQYF. The full variable domain, rest sourced from reference TRBV7-8 and TRBJ2-7, is GAGVSQSPRYKVAKRGQDVALRCDPISGHVSLFWYQQALGQGPEFLTYFQNEAQLDKSGLPSDRFFAERPEGSVSTLKIQRTQQEDSAVYLCASSLEPQGYEQYFGPGTRLTVT.

This clonotype was counted ten times or more. J is TRBJ2-1 and V is TRBV6-2 or TRBV6-3, with 7 nucleotides matching TRBD2. Losses at the gene ends were 7 bases for V and 1 base for J; bases not matched to a gene: 4. This CDR3 has 14 amino acids. Germline CDR1 MNHEY, CDR2 SVGEGT. The CDR3 DNA follows: TGTGCCAGCATGCTAGCGGCGTCCTACAATGAGCAGTTCTTC. It specifies CASMLAASYNEQFF.

V and J are TRBV4-1 and TRBJ2-5; 14 bases map to TRBD2. Per germline, CDR1 MGHRA and CDR2 YSYEKL. V shed 2 bases and J 3 bases; nucleotides not matched to a gene: 5. This CDR3 has 17 residues. CDR3 protein: CASSQSLTSGREETQYF. Written as DNA, the CDR3 is TGCGCCAGCAGCCAATCCTTGACTAGCGGGAGGGAAGAGACCCAGTACTTC.

There are a few counts of this clonotype. The chain recombines TRBV6-5 with TRBJ2-1, with 11 bases identical to TRBD2. The junction had 8 bases not matched to a gene; V was cut back by 4 bases and J by 9 bases. Germline V lookup: CDR1 MNHEY, CDR2 SVGAGI. This CDR3 has 15 amino acids. CDR3: CASSLVTSGIGEQFF. CDR3 sequence (DNA): TGTGCCAGCAGTTTAGTGACTAGCGGGATCGGTGAGCAGTTCTTC.

The V gene is TRBV27, the J gene TRBJ2-5; TRBD1 agrees at 8 bases. The trim removed 9 bases at V and 2 bases at J, leaving 5 bases unmatched. Germline CDR1 and CDR2: MNHEY and SMNVEV (reference sequence). This CDR3 has 13 amino acids. DNA for the CDR3: TGTGCCAGTGGGGACAGGAGGCAAGAGACCCAGTACTTC. Translated: CASGDRRQETQYF.

This clonotype was detected ten times or more. DNA for the CDR3: TGTGCCAGCAGTTACCTGTATGGACAGGACAACGAAGTAAACACCATATATTTT. Amino acid sequence: CASSYLYGQDNEVNTIYF. The chain has TRBV6-5 and TRBJ1-3; 7 nucleotides line up with TRBD1. With 2 bases clipped from V and 6 bases from J, the junction kept 16 bases outside the gene matches. This CDR3 has 18 residues. Germline assignment: CDR1 MNHEY and CDR2 SVGAGI.

This clonotype was found a few times. The chain is built from TRBV5-1 and TRBJ2-2; no clear D gene. The CDR3 runs to 13 residues. The germline V gene encodes CDR1 SGHRS and CDR2 YFSETQ. V was cut by 1 base and J by 7 bases, with 8 bases left in between. The CDR3 DNA reads as TGCGCCAGCAGCTTGACGGCGTACGGGGAGCTGTTTTTT. This codes for CASSLTAYGELFF.

This clonotype was seen a few times. V usage is TRBV12-3 or TRBV12-4 and J usage is TRBJ2-1; tentatively, D is TRBD2 (5 bases). Trimming pared 6 bases from V and 9 bases from J, leaving 12 bases between. CDR3 length equals 12 residues. CDR3: CASSLLGSEQFF. The DNA for the CDR3 is TGTGCCAGCAGCTTACTAGGCTCTGAGCAGTTCTTC.

This clonotype was detected a few times. This chain uses TRBV5-1 with TRBJ2-7; TRBD1 agrees at 11 bases. Trimming took 2 bases from V and 7 from J; bases not matched to a gene: 8. The CDR3 is 15 amino acids. Germline-derived CDR1 and CDR2 are SGHRS and YFSETQ. The CDR3 protein is CASSFGTGGLGEQYF. CDR3 coding DNA: TGCGCCAGCAGCTTTGGGACAGGGGGTCTTGGGGAGCAGTACTTC.

This clonotype was detected many times. The CDR3 nucleotides are TGTGCCATCAGTGAGATGGGAGGACAGCAAAGCGATGGCTACACCTTC. Amino acid sequence: CAISEMGGQQSDGYTF. The chain uses TRBV10-3 and TRBJ1-2; tentatively, D is TRBD1 (6 bases). The CDR3 covers 16 residues. The germline V gene encodes CDR1 ENHRY and CDR2 SYGVKD. V was pared by 2 bases and J by 6 bases, with 19 bases between.